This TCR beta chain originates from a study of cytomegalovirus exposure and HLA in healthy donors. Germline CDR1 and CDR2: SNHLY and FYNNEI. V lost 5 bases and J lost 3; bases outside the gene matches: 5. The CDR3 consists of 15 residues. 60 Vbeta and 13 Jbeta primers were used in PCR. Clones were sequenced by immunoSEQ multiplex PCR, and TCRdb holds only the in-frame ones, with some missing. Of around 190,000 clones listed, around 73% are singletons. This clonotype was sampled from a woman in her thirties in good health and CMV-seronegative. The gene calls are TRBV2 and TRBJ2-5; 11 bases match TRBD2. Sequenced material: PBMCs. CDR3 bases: TGTGCCAGCAGTATGACTAGCGGGAAAGAAGAGACCCAGTACTTC. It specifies CASSMTSGKEETQYF.